The 32 T cell receptor beta chains below all came from one sample that was sequenced in a study of CD8+ T cells in alopecia areata. Following RNA extraction, reverse transcription yielded cDNA that acted as the sequencing template. Produced via immunoSEQ multiplex PCR; TCRdb's table is partial and in-frame only. This table holds around 250,000 clones, roughly two thirds found once. Sequenced here: CD4+ T cells sorted from blood, sampled at week 0. Receptor source: a human donor with alopecia areata.

Only one count was recorded for this clone. V is TRBV30 and J is TRBJ1-5, with 10 bases fitting TRBD1. This CDR3 comprises 15 residues. V shed 3 bases and J 4 bases; nucleotides not matched to a gene: 6. The V gene's germline CDR1 is GTSNPN and CDR2 SVGIG (reference sequence). DNA for the CDR3: TGTGCCTGGAGCCGACAGGGGGCTGAAAATCAGCCCCAGCATTTT. The encoded protein is CAWSRQGAENQPQHF.

Concerning this clone: The identical CDR3 is also encoded by other nucleotide sequences in the sample. CDR3 sequence reads: CSVGGQDYGYTF. The CDR3 DNA reads as TGCAGCGTGGGGGGACAGGACTATGGCTACACCTTC. V and J are TRBV29-1 and TRBJ1-2, with 8 bases aligning to TRBD1. Looked up from germline, CDR1 is SQVTM and CDR2 is ANQGSEA. V gave up 6 bases and J gave up 3 bases; unmatched junction bases: 3. CDR3 length: 12 residues.

This clone has only one observation. The V call is TRBV10-3, the J call TRBJ2-1; 13 bases map to TRBD2. Germline assignment: CDR1 ENHRY and CDR2 SYGVKD. The CDR3 runs 18 residues. After removal of 4 bases from V and 5 bases from J, the junction contained 11 bases not matched to a gene. The CDR3 loop reads CAISARTSGGGRDNEQFF. CDR3 nucleotide sequence: TGTGCCATCAGTGCCCGGACTAGCGGGGGCGGAAGGGACAATGAGCAGTTCTTC.

The chain uses TRBV25-1 and TRBJ1-2; D uncertain. Per the germline V gene, CDR1 is MGHDK and CDR2 is SYGVNS. The CDR3 extends over 15 amino acids. V shed 2 bases and J shed 0 bases, with 10 bases lying between them. In DNA, the CDR3 is TGTGCCAGCAGTGAACGGATCGCCGCTAACTATGGCTACACCTTC. Translated, it gives CASSERIAANYGYTF.

The chain joins TRBV29-1 to TRBJ1-2; 8 bases are shared with TRBD1. Germline-derived CDR1 and CDR2 are SQVTM and ANQGSEA. The CDR3 sequence is 10 residues long. The junction had 1 base not matched to a gene; V was cut back by 6 bases and J by 7 bases. The DNA for the CDR3 is TGCAGCGTGACAGGGGTTGGCTACACCTTC. It encodes CSVTGVGYTF.

This clone was counted once. CDR3 amino acids: CASTTLMGETQYF. The CDR3, as DNA: TGCGCCAGCACGACCCTAATGGGAGAGACCCAGTACTTC. The rearrangement links TRBV5-1 to TRBJ2-5; the D is unclear. The CDR3 is 13 amino acids. Trimming removed 6 bases from V and 4 bases from J, with 13 bases in between. Per the germline V gene, CDR1 is SGHRS and CDR2 is YFSETQ.

The chain has TRBV10-3 and TRBJ2-1; no clear D. The CDR3 has 12 residues. The germline V gene encodes CDR1 ENHRY and CDR2 SYGVKD. V lost 2 bases, J lost 9 bases, and 8 bases lay in between. The CDR3 here is CAISENSGEQFF. For the CDR3, the DNA is TGTGCCATCAGTGAGAATTCGGGTGAGCAGTTCTTC.

The chain combines TRBV30 with TRBJ2-4; perhaps TRBD1 as D (6 bases). CDR3 length: 13 residues. Trimming stripped 7 bases from V and 1 base from J, with 11 bases between. The germline CDR1 and CDR2 sequences are GTSNPN and SVGIG (reference sequence). The CDR3 bases are TGTGCCTCTAAGGGGGAGGCCAAAAACATTCAGTACTTC. Translation gives CASKGEAKNIQYF.

The chain has TRBV30 and TRBJ2-7; 7 positions agree with TRBD2. Germline V gene data show CDR1 as GTSNPN and CDR2 as SVGIG (reference sequence). CDR3 length: 14 residues. J lost 0 bases, V lost 5 bases, and 7 bases had no gene match. The DNA of the CDR3 is TGTGCCTGGGGCCCCGGGGGGAGCTCCTACGAGCAGTACTTC. Translating it yields CAWGPGGSSYEQYF.

The J gene is TRBJ1-2, the V gene TRBV10-3; tentatively, D is TRBD1 (5 bases). The ends were cut back, 4 bases at V and 3 bases at J, with 15 bases in the middle. Germline lookup yields CDR1 ENHRY and CDR2 SYGVKD. CDR3 length equals 15 residues. The chain's CDR3 is CAISARGAPDYGYTF. CDR3 DNA: TGTGCCATCAGTGCCCGTGGGGCGCCTGACTATGGCTACACCTTC.

This clone was counted a few times. The rearrangement joins TRBV25-1 to TRBJ2-5; TRBD1 might be the D (5 bases). CDR1 and CDR2 from the germline V gene are MGHDK and SYGVNS. The CDR3 runs to 12 residues. V lost 6 bases and J lost 1, with 6 bases in between. CDR3 protein: CASSRVQETQYF. The CDR3 DNA reads as TGTGCCAGCAGCAGGGTCCAAGAGACCCAGTACTTC.

This chain connects TRBV11-2 to TRBJ1-6; D remains unclear. The CDR3 totals 12 residues. V was trimmed by 5 bases and J by 9 bases, leaving 8 bases between them. Germline-derived CDR1 and CDR2 are SGHAT and FQNNGV. CDR3 nucleotide sequence: TGTGCCAGCAGCCCCGCCGCTTCACCCCTCCACTTT. Translating it yields CASSPAASPLHF. The full variable domain, completed using reference TRBV11-2 and TRBJ1-6, is EAGVAQSPRYKIIEKRQSVAFWCNPISGHATLYWYQQILGQGPKLLIQFQNNGVVDDSQLPKDRFSAERLKGVDSTLKIQPAKLEDSAVYLCASSPAASPLHFGNGTRLTVT.

The rearrangement links TRBV30 to TRBJ1-2; D is unclear. V was clipped by 5 bases and J by 4 bases, with 11 bases between them. This CDR3 spans 12 amino acids. Germline CDR1 GTSNPN, CDR2 SVGIG (reference sequence). The CDR3 sequence: CAWGLVGYGYTF. The CDR3 coding sequence is TGTGCCTGGGGGCTCGTCGGCTATGGCTACACCTTC.

The rearrangement links TRBV29-1 to TRBJ2-1; D perhaps matches TRBD2 (6 bases). CDR1 is SQVTM and CDR2 is ANQGSEA in the germline V gene. Trimming pared 5 bases from V and 5 bases from J, leaving 7 bases between. The CDR3 runs to 11 residues. CDR3 DNA: TGCAGCGTTTGGGGGGACAATGAGCAGTTCTTC. This gives the protein CSVWGDNEQFF.

The gene calls are TRBV5-1 and TRBJ1-2; possible D gene TRBD1, 5 bases. The CDR3 sequence is 15 residues long. Per the germline V gene, CDR1 is SGHRS and CDR2 is YFSETQ. Trimming cost V 1 base and J 0 bases, with 10 bases left between them. This CDR3 is CASSLPDRANYGYTF. The CDR3 nucleotides are TGCGCCAGCAGCTTGCCCGACAGAGCTAACTATGGCTACACCTTC.

V usage is TRBV2 and J usage is TRBJ2-5, with TRBD2 matching over 8 bases. Germline V CDR1 and CDR2: SNHLY, FYNNEI. V gave up 3 bases and J gave up 4 bases; unmatched junction bases: 4. This CDR3 is 14 amino acids long. The CDR3 loop is CASSDSGGAETQYF. In DNA form, the CDR3 reads TGTGCCAGCAGTGACTCCGGGGGGGCAGAGACCCAGTACTTC.

The CDR3 protein is CATSRDNKGTQYF. The CDR3 DNA sequence: TGTGCCACCAGCAGAGATAACAAGGGTACGCAGTATTTT. The chain couples TRBV15 to TRBJ2-3; no firm D call. V was clipped by 0 bases and J by 8 bases, with 9 bases between them. CDR3 length: 13 residues. In germline, CDR1 is LNHNV, CDR2 YYDKDF (reference sequence).

This clone was seen only a few times. V gene TRBV4-3 combines with J gene TRBJ2-2; tentative D call: TRBD1 (5 bases). The CDR3 runs to 16 residues. Trimming cost V 1 base and J 3 bases, with 12 bases left between them. CDR1 is LGHNA, CDR2 YSLEER, per germline. CDR3 nucleotide sequence: TGCGCCAGCAGCCAAGGGTCAGGGCGATACACCGGGGAGCTGTTTTTT. It specifies CASSQGSGRYTGELFF.

The sample holds a few counts of this clone. This chain joins TRBV9 and TRBJ1-2; D is undetermined. Trimming took off 3 bases at V and 2 bases at J, with 8 bases between the two ends. Per germline, CDR1 SGDLS and CDR2 YYNGEE. The CDR3 totals 13 residues. In DNA form, the CDR3 reads TGTGCCAGCAGCGAGGTCCCCAACTATGGCTACACCTTC. Its protein is CASSEVPNYGYTF.

The chain has TRBV30 and TRBJ1-1, with D hard to call. The CDR3 loop spans 13 amino acids. V was cut by 4 bases and J by 0 bases, with 9 bases left in between. The germline CDR1 and CDR2 sequences are GTSNPN and SVGIG (reference sequence). The CDR3: CAWNLAVNTEAFF. The CDR3 nucleotides read TGTGCCTGGAACCTGGCGGTGAACACTGAAGCTTTCTTT.

This clone has a handful of counts. The rearrangement uses TRBV29-1 and TRBJ2-3; either TRBD1 or TRBD2 may fit D (5 bases each). Looked up from germline, CDR1 is SQVTM and CDR2 is ANQGSEA. V was shortened by 4 bases and J by 0 bases, with 11 bases between the two germline ends. This CDR3 is 14 amino acids long. CDR3 in DNA: TGCAGCGTTGGGGACCTTGGGAGCACAGATACGCAGTATTTT. Amino acid sequence: CSVGDLGSTDTQYF.

J is TRBJ1-1 and V is TRBV25-1, with 7 bases that match TRBD1. Germline CDR1 MGHDK, CDR2 SYGVNS. The CDR3 length is 13 residues. V trimming: 8 bases; J trimming: 0 bases; junction bases outside the gene matches: 3. The CDR3, as DNA: TGTGCCAGCCCCAGGGGGATGAACACTGAAGCTTTCTTT. It specifies CASPRGMNTEAFF. Full variable domain (rest looked up from reference TRBV25-1 and TRBJ1-1): EADIYQTPRYLVIGTGKKITLECSQTMGHDKMYWYQQDPGMELHLIHYSYGVNSTEKGDLSSESTVSRIRTEHFPLTLESARPSHTSQYLCASPRGMNTEAFFGQGTRLTVV.

The chain joins TRBV5-6 to TRBJ2-2; TRBD1 might be the D (6 bases). Trimming left V 1 base short and J 4 bases short, with 11 bases between. This CDR3 is 15 amino acids long. The V gene's germline CDR1 is SGHDT and CDR2 YYEEEE. The CDR3 is CASSLPRGATGELFF. For the CDR3, the DNA is TGTGCCAGCAGCTTGCCCAGGGGCGCCACCGGGGAGCTGTTTTTT.

The V and J genes are TRBV7-8 and TRBJ1-2; TRBD1 might be the D (5 bases). V dropped 1 base and J dropped 4 bases, with 13 bases sitting between them. Germline values: CDR1 SGHVS, CDR2 FQNEAQ. This CDR3 is 15 amino acids long. CDR3 DNA sequence: TGTGCCAGCAGCTTAGAGGGGTCTCGGAGCTATGGCTACACCTTC. It specifies CASSLEGSRSYGYTF.

The chain links TRBV5-6 to TRBJ1-5; D possibly corresponds to TRBD1 (5 bases). CDR3 length: 16 residues. Germline V CDR1 and CDR2: SGHDT, YYEEEE. V shed 3 bases and J shed 1 base, with 14 bases lying between them. The CDR3 region has the DNA TGTGCCAGCAGCTCCAAGGGGAGGGCGAGCAATCAGCCCCAGCATTTT. This gives the protein CASSSKGRASNQPQHF.

J is TRBJ1-6 and V is TRBV19, with D hard to call. Germline V gene sequence: CDR1 LNHDA, CDR2 SQIVND (reference sequence). The V gene lost 5 bases and the J gene lost 7 bases, with 15 bases spanning the gap. CDR3 length equals 15 residues. For the CDR3, the DNA is TGTGCCAGTAGTTTGCCCGGGGAGGTCAATTCACCCCTCCACTTT. It translates to CASSLPGEVNSPLHF.

The rearrangement joins TRBV7-8 to TRBJ2-5, with 8 bases fitting TRBD1. The V gene end was trimmed by 1 base and the J gene end by 2 bases; junction bases not matched to a gene: 0. The CDR3 length is 14 residues. The germline CDR1 and CDR2 sequences are SGHVS and FQNEAQ. CDR3 in amino acids: CASSLGTGQETQYF. The CDR3 DNA is TGTGCCAGCAGCTTAGGGACAGGGCAAGAGACCCAGTACTTC.

The chain recombines TRBV10-3 with TRBJ2-3; possible D gene TRBD2, 7 bases. Trimming took 10 bases from V and 6 from J, leaving 14 bases between them. The CDR3 loop spans 12 amino acids. CDR1 ENHRY and CDR2 SYGVKD come from the germline V gene. The CDR3, as DNA: TGTGCCACCCGGGGGGCCTCGGATACGCAGTATTTT. Encoded protein: CATRGASDTQYF.

This chain joins TRBV6-5 and TRBJ2-1; D call uncertain. V was clipped by 2 bases and J by 7 bases, with 6 bases between them. Germline values: CDR1 MNHEY, CDR2 SVGAGI. This CDR3 spans 12 amino acids. CDR3 in amino acids: CASSYPGNEQFF. The CDR3 DNA is TGTGCCAGCAGTTACCCCGGGAATGAGCAGTTCTTC.

This chain links TRBV6-5 with TRBJ2-7; D unclear. The CDR3 is made up of 12 amino acids. With 4 bases removed from V and 4 bases from J, the gap between germline ends came to 8 bases. Germline V gene lookup returns CDR1 MNHEY and CDR2 SVGAGI. The CDR3: CASSFVGYEQYF. CDR3 coding DNA: TGTGCCAGCAGTTTTGTGGGTTACGAGCAGTACTTC.

The chain carries TRBV25-1 and TRBJ2-1; tentative D call: TRBD2 (5 bases). Trimming left V 6 bases short and J 2 bases short, with 14 bases between. CDR1 and CDR2 from the germline V gene are MGHDK and SYGVNS. The CDR3 is made up of 15 amino acids. The CDR3 here is CASSADLRTYNEQFF. The CDR3 DNA reads TGTGCCAGCAGCGCGGACTTGCGTACCTACAATGAGCAGTTCTTC.

The V call is TRBV4-1, the J call TRBJ1-4; a weak D match, TRBD1 (5 bases). Trimming removed 0 bases from V and 12 bases from J, with 23 bases in between. Per the germline V gene, CDR1 is MGHRA and CDR2 is YSYEKL. The CDR3 consists of 17 residues. CDR3 sequence: CASSQERVHRDLVELFF. The CDR3 DNA follows: TGCGCCAGCAGCCAAGAGAGGGTACACCGGGACCTAGTAGAACTGTTTTTT.